Listed here are 11 T cell receptor beta chains from one sample, sequenced in a study of blood T cell repertoires in COVID-19. Sequencing was performed with immunoSEQ multiplex PCR; in TCRdb, only in-frame clones are kept and a portion is missing. The table lists 35,000 or so clones, about 85% of them singletons. The sample taken for sequencing was peripheral blood. These receptors all stem from an elderly man with active or convalescent COVID-19.

This chain connects TRBV19 to TRBJ2-2, with TRBD1 as a possible D gene (6 bases). Germline-derived CDR1 and CDR2 are LNHDA and SQIVND (reference sequence). V gave up 5 bases and J gave up 7 bases, with 11 bases separating them. The CDR3 is 13 amino acids. The CDR3 DNA reads TGTGCCAGTAGTTCACAGGGTATCGGGGAGCTGTTTTTT. Protein sequence: CASSSQGIGELFF.

CDR3 nucleotide sequence: TGTGCCAGTAGTCCAGGACAGGATACGACTGAAGCTTTCTTT. Amino acids: CASSPGQDTTEAFF. The gene calls are TRBV19 and TRBJ1-1; 7 nucleotides line up with TRBD1. The CDR3 is 14 amino acids. The V gene end was trimmed by 5 bases and the J gene end by 5 bases; junction bases not matched to a gene: 8. From germline, CDR1 is LNHDA and CDR2 SQIVND (reference sequence).

CDR3 nucleotides: TGTGCCATCAGTGATAACTTGTCAGGGTCTGGCTACACCTTC. Protein sequence: CAISDNLSGSGYTF. The gene calls are TRBV10-3 and TRBJ1-2, with D possibly being TRBD1 (5 bases). Between the trimmed V and J ends, which lost 3 bases and 7 bases, there was a span of 15 bases. From germline, CDR1 is ENHRY and CDR2 SYGVKD. CDR3 size: 14 residues.

This chain joins TRBV5-6 and TRBJ2-4, with TRBD2 matching over 14 bases. CDR1 is SGHDT and CDR2 is YYEEEE in the germline V gene. V shed 4 bases, J shed 10 bases, and the junction held 4 bases outside the gene matches. CDR3 length equals 14 residues. The CDR3: CASSPGLAGGIQYF. The CDR3 region has the DNA TGTGCCAGCAGCCCTGGACTAGCGGGAGGAATTCAGTACTTC.

The J gene is TRBJ1-2, the V gene TRBV3-1 (or the pseudogene TRBV3-2); D not resolved. The germline V gene encodes CDR1 LGHDT and CDR2 YNNKEL (reference sequence). Trimming cost V 1 base and J 0 bases, with 6 bases left between them. CDR3 length equals 14 residues. The CDR3 DNA reads TGTGCCAGCAGCCAAGGGTTAGCTAACTATGGCTACACCTTC. Translated, it gives CASSQGLANYGYTF.

The chain links TRBV7-2 to TRBJ1-4; D might be TRBD1 (5 bases). The CDR3 spans 14 residues. The V end was cut by 3 bases, the J end by 2 bases, with 7 bases between. Germline CDR1 SGHTA, CDR2 FQGNSA. CDR3 in amino acids: CASSFSGTNEKLFF. CDR3 DNA: TGTGCCAGCAGCTTTTCAGGGACTAATGAAAAACTGTTTTTT.

The CDR3 nucleotides read TGTGCCAGCAGCCCCATGGGGGGTGCCCGGGGGCAGTTCTTC. This translates into CASSPMGGARGQFF. The genes are TRBV6-5 and TRBJ2-1, with a tentative D call TRBD2 (6 bases). The germline gives CDR1 MNHEY, CDR2 SVGAGI. V gave up 6 bases and J gave up 12 bases, with 21 bases separating them. The CDR3 runs to 14 residues.

The V call is TRBV9, the J call TRBJ1-5; tentatively, D is TRBD1 (6 bases). Deletions cut 3 bases from V and 4 bases from J, with 14 bases between. This CDR3 has 15 residues. CDR1 is SGDLS, CDR2 YYNGEE, per germline. CDR3: CASSGEGEGNQPQHF. The CDR3 region has the DNA TGTGCCAGCAGCGGCGAGGGGGAAGGGAATCAGCCCCAGCATTTT.

This sequence joins TRBV19 and TRBJ2-1; 8 nucleotides match TRBD2. Germline CDR1 LNHDA, CDR2 SQIVND (reference sequence). With 10 bases clipped from V and 4 bases from J, the junction kept 12 bases outside the gene matches. The length of the CDR3 is 15 residues. DNA for the CDR3: TGTGCCACCAGGGGCTTAACGGGAGGGTACAATGAGCAGTTCTTC. It is translated as CATRGLTGGYNEQFF.

A single count supports this clone. The gene calls are TRBV7-2 and TRBJ2-7; 9 bases are shared with TRBD2. CDR3 size: 16 residues. The J segment lost 4 bases and the V segment lost 5 bases, leaving 12 bases of the junction unmatched. CDR1 is SGHTA and CDR2 is FQGNSA in the germline V gene. Written as DNA, the CDR3 is TGTGCCAGCAGCCTCCATGCGGGAGGGCCTCAGTACGAGCAGTACTTC. Translated, it gives CASSLHAGGPQYEQYF.

The chain joins TRBV6-5 to TRBJ1-1; possibly TRBD1 for D (6 bases). Germline CDR1 and CDR2: MNHEY and SVGAGI. The CDR3 runs 16 residues. The ends were cut back, 0 bases at V and 5 bases at J, with 16 bases in the middle. CDR3 in amino acids: CASSYSNGGAKTEAFF. In DNA form, the CDR3 reads TGTGCCAGCAGTTACTCGAATGGGGGGGCGAAGACTGAAGCTTTCTTT.